This T cell receptor (beta chain) was recovered during a study of blood T cell repertoires in COVID-19 (TCRdb year 2020). The study in broad terms: Collaborator samples came from the United States, Italy and Spain and covered acute and convalescent phases of COVID-19. The material from the prospective study consisted of cDNA or gDNA derived from T cells, B-cell-depleted T cells, or PBMCs. Deeply sampled blood TCRbeta repertoires from subjects exposed to, actively infected with, or recovered from COVID-19 were included in the dataset. The repertoires were made available in a free public database intended to serve as a resource for research on the immune response to SARS-CoV-2. Samples came from the ongoing ImmuneRACE study (first 160 participants) plus 1,254 subjects from 6 global collaborators. Nearly every sample came with metadata listing a de-identified subject ID, COVID-19 status, age in years and sex. Where available, HLA class I and class II types were taken from metadata supplied by the sample provider and were not determined by assay-based typing.

The immunoSEQ Assay, a bias-controlled multiplex PCR, was used to amplify TCRbeta CDR3 regions from genomic DNA. Under the source paper's analysis protocol: Nucleated cell counts per sample were estimated from amplification of reference gene primers within the assay. Sequence reads were collapsed and filtered to measure the absolute abundance of every unique TCRbeta CDR3 rearrangement. For each sample, productive Simpson clonality was calculated as the square root of Simpson's diversity index across productive rearrangements. TCRdb took this table from immuneACCESS and kept in-frame rearrangements with V and J called. Such tables lack part of the clones; where checked against another copy, unresolved V genes explain under half of the gap, and the rest is unexplained. V and J calls plus clone size are reproduced from that table; the DNA served to infer D and trimming. This sample lists approximately 150,000 clones; 70% to 90% were detected once. The top ten clones comprise approximately 1.8% of the sample.

Whole blood was collected in K2EDTA tubes by collaborating institutions according to the institutions' own protocols. For TCRbeta analysis, collaborators shipped samples as frozen whole blood, isolated PBMCs, or DNA extracted from either of those sample types. Worth noting for this clone: Its binding antigen is unknown. Base qualities are not recorded, but no much larger clone differs from it by a single base.

The research as a whole found: The quantity of clinical and demographic metadata differed by source and by participant and was supplied without curation.

Deletion took 3 bases off V and 5 bases off J, with a span of 19 bases between the germline ends. The CDR3, from cysteine to phenylalanine, totals 16 residues. The sequence is cut down to CDR3 DNA, 48 bases in frame from base 1. According to the germline V gene (reference sequence), CDR1 reads LGHDT and CDR2 reads YNNKEL. The rearranged chain carries TRBV3-1 (or the pseudogene TRBV3-2) and TRBJ2-5; TRBD1 is possibly the D segment (8 matching bases). The clonotype comes from a man in his sixties or seventies with acute or convalescent COVID-19. The sequencing input was peripheral blood. CDR3 sequence: CASSHARGPGGETQYF. Here is the DNA: TGTGCCAGCAGCCACGCCAGGGGGCCGGGGGGCGAGACCCAGTACTTC.